These 7 T cell receptor beta chains share one sample of origin, sequenced in a study of regulatory T cells in long-lasting Graves disease. The TCR beta library used iRepertoire HTBI primers with Arm-PCR amplification of CDR3. TCRdb ran MiXCR on the multiplex PCR reads and lists one entry per CDR3 protein. This table has some 340,000 distinct CDR3 sequences, roughly 23% appearing once. Specified time point: persistent/refractory GD, antithyroid drugs over 5 years with positive TRAb. The TCR library was prepared using RNA isolated from PBMCs. This material consisted of peripheral blood mononuclear cells (PBMCs), taken when the disease was refractory, from a patient treated with antithyroid drugs. All receptors come from a woman in her thirties or forties with Graves disease.

This clonotype has only a few counts. CDR3 amino acids: CASSYLLAPAYEQYF. The CDR3 bases are TGTGCCAGTAGTTACCTACTGGCCCCCGCGTACGAGCAGTACTTC. V usage is TRBV19 and J usage is TRBJ2-7; D is undetermined. This CDR3 contains 15 residues. Deletions cut 5 bases from V and 4 bases from J, with 18 bases between. Looked up from germline, CDR1 is LNHDA and CDR2 is SQIVND (reference sequence).

This clonotype was observed many times. The gene calls are TRBV28 and TRBJ2-4, with D perhaps matching TRBD1 (5 bases). Germline V gene lookup returns CDR1 MDHEN and CDR2 SYDVKM. This CDR3 has 14 amino acids. V lost 6 bases and J 1 base, leaving 10 bases between the germline ends. The CDR3 protein is CASSLSGAKNIQYF. The CDR3 DNA reads as TGTGCCAGCAGCTTGTCAGGGGCCAAAAACATTCAGTACTTC.

Details on this clonotype: Given a much more abundant clone one base away, this may be a read error. J is TRBJ1-5 and V is TRBV12-3 or TRBV12-4; 7 bases agree with TRBD1. The CDR3 is 15 amino acids. CDR3 protein: CASSFRQGVNQPQRF. The DNA of the CDR3 is TGTGCCAGCAGTTTTAGGCAGGGGGTCAATCAGCCCCAGCGTTTT.

The chain recombines TRBV3-1 with TRBJ1-1, with D unclear. This CDR3 spans 14 amino acids. Per germline, CDR1 LGHDT and CDR2 YNNKEL (reference sequence). With 2 bases removed from V and 7 bases from J, the gap between germline ends came to 14 bases. The CDR3 nucleotides read TGTGCCAGCAGCCAAAGGGATATTTCCCTTGAAGCTTTCTTT. Amino acid sequence: CASSQRDISLEAFF.

The chain has TRBV29-1 and TRBJ2-5; D remains ambiguous. This CDR3 spans 11 amino acids. Germline CDR1 and CDR2: SQVTM and ANQGSEA. V was trimmed by 4 bases and J by 5 bases, leaving 8 bases between them. DNA of the CDR3: TGCAGCGTTGTCTTTGGGGAGACCCAGTACTTC. The encoded protein is CSVVFGETQYF.

Comments on this clonotype: This likely reflects a read error, since a far larger clone is one base away. V and J are TRBV6-9 and TRBJ1-1; D gene unclear. Germline V lookup: CDR1 MNHGY, CDR2 SVAAGI. There are 13 residues in the CDR3. V was trimmed by 4 bases and J by 3 bases, leaving 9 bases between them. CDR3: CASSFTVDTEAFF. CDR3 DNA: TGTGCCAGCAGTTTTACAGTGGACACTGAAGCTTTCTTT.

Many counts were recorded for this clonotype. This sequence joins TRBV10-3 and TRBJ2-7, with 11 bases aligning to TRBD2. V shed 10 bases and J 1 base; nucleotides not matched to a gene: 27. CDR1 and CDR2 from the germline V gene are ENHRY and SYGVKD. The CDR3 runs to 21 residues. The CDR3 DNA reads TGTGCCACCTACACCGAGTTCCGGGACAGGGAAGGACTAGCGGGTTCCTACGAGCAGTACTTC. Its translation: CATYTEFRDREGLAGSYEQYF.